This is a list of T cell receptor beta chains from one sample in a study of blood T cells in healthy people across ages. From the 5' RACE reads, TCRdb called clonotypes with MiXCR, one entry per CDR3 protein. The sample holds around 1,000,000 distinct CDR3 sequences; around 27% are singletons and the top ten take 0.65% to 0.75%. These data were likewise used in another study, on T cells of mothers and their children.

The sample comprised blood. These receptors all stem from a girl aged 2 to 9 in good health. Each CDR3 is given with its conserved first and last residue. The D gene is left open where the match is weak. Clone size is given for some rows only: seen once, a few or many times, or a class if the clone is expanded.

d_call | j_call | clone_size | v_call | cdr3_aa | cdr3_nt
- | TRBJ2-5 | few | TRBV28 | CASSLGVKETQYF | TGTGCCAGCAGTTTAGGGGTGAAAGAGACCCAGTACTTC
- | TRBJ1-2 | - | TRBV6-5 | CASSTGPGYTF | TGTGCCAGCAGCACAGGGCCCGGCTACACCTTC
- | TRBJ1-3 | few | TRBV7-2 | CASSFADPGNTIYF | TGTGCCAGCAGCTTTGCAGACCCTGGAAACACCATATATTTT
- | TRBJ2-7 | - | TRBV29-1 | CSVVLSGYEQYF | TGCAGCGTTGTGCTTTCAGGGTACGAGCAGTACTTC
- | TRBJ1-1 | - | TRBV5-1 | CASKGPANTEAFF | TGCGCCAGCAAAGGTCCCGCAAACACTGAAGCTTTCTTT
- | TRBJ2-7 | - | TRBV7-2 | CASSLGGVSTYEQYF | TGTGCCAGCAGCTTAGGTGGGGTCTCAACCTACGAGCAGTACTTC
- | TRBJ2-3 | - | TRBV20-1 | CSPLQGRANTDTQYF | TGCAGCCCACTCCAGGGGAGGGCTAACACAGATACGCAGTATTTT
- | TRBJ1-2 | - | TRBV7-9 | CASSLVQLGGYTF | TGTGCCAGCAGCTTGGTACAGCTTGGGGGCTACACCTTC
- | TRBJ2-5 | - | TRBV6-6 | CASSDQGPATQYF | TGTGCCAGCAGTGACCAGGGCCCGGCGACCCAGTACTTC
- | TRBJ1-3 | - | TRBV7-2 | CASSAWGSGNTIYF | TGTGCCAGCAGCGCCTGGGGCTCTGGAAACACCATATATTTT
- | TRBJ2-1 | few | TRBV19 | CASAPSGTSYNEQFF | TGTGCCAGTGCTCCCTCCGGGACATCGTACAATGAGCAGTTCTTC
- | TRBJ2-7 | - | TRBV28 | CASSFPLRLFEDTYEQYF | TGTGCCAGCAGTTTCCCACTCCGACTGTTTGAGGACACCTACGAGCAGTACTTC
- | TRBJ1-1 | few | TRBV13 | CASSLEGTSGVTEAFF | TGTGCCAGCAGCTTAGAGGGGACCAGCGGAGTCACTGAAGCTTTCTTT
- | TRBJ1-1 | few | TRBV10-3 | CAISGSVQGQAFF | TGTGCCATCAGTGGGTCTGTGCAGGGACAAGCTTTCTTT
- | TRBJ1-5 | few | TRBV28 | CASTNPLDSNQPQHF | TGTGCCAGCACAAACCCCCTCGACAGCAATCAGCCCCAGCATTTT
TRBD1 | TRBJ2-5 | few | TRBV28 | CASTTGQGLFDTETQYF | TGTGCCAGCACCACGGGACAGGGACTTTTTGATACGGAGACCCAGTACTTC
- | TRBJ1-4 | - | TRBV25-1 | CASMGGIEKLFF | TGTGCCAGCATGGGAGGGATTGAAAAACTGTTTTTT
- | TRBJ2-7 | few | TRBV7-2 | CASSLVRSYEQYF | TGTGCCAGCAGCTTGGTGAGGTCCTACGAGCAGTACTTC
TRBD1 | TRBJ2-7 | few | TRBV7-2 | CASSRIGGQGDYEQYF | TGTGCCAGCAGCCGAATCGGCGGGCAGGGGGACTACGAGCAGTACTTC
TRBD2 | TRBJ2-5 | - | TRBV18 | CASSHLAGVTQYF | TGTGCCAGCTCACACCTAGCGGGGGTGACCCAGTACTTC
- | TRBJ2-7 | - | TRBV18 | CASSPTLYHEQYF | TGTGCCAGCTCACCAACCCTCTACCACGAGCAGTACTTC
- | TRBJ1-1 | - | TRBV10-1 | CASSEYPGPSNTEAFF | TGCGCCAGCAGTGAGTATCCCGGACCCTCGAACACTGAAGCTTTCTTT
TRBD2 | TRBJ2-5 | few | TRBV12-3/TRBV12-4 | CASSFGLAEGTQYF | TGTGCCAGCAGTTTCGGACTAGCCGAAGGGACCCAGTACTTC
TRBD2 | TRBJ2-1 | - | TRBV29-1 | CSVRTSGSLYNEQFF | TGCAGCGTCCGGACTAGCGGGAGTTTATACAATGAGCAGTTCTTC
- | TRBJ2-3 | - | TRBV12-3/TRBV12-4 | CASSLGQGRGADTQYF | TGTGCCAGCAGCTTGGGGCAGGGTCGGGGCGCAGATACGCAGTATTTT
TRBD2 | TRBJ2-1 | - | TRBV6-2/TRBV6-3 | CASSYSIELAGGKDEQFF | TGTGCCAGCAGTTACTCGATTGAATTAGCGGGGGGCAAAGATGAGCAGTTCTTC
- | TRBJ1-4 | once | TRBV28 | CASRPTGAILNEKLFF | TGTGCCAGCAGACCTACTGGGGCGATCTTAAATGAAAAACTGTTTTTT
- | TRBJ2-1 | - | TRBV20-1 | CSGSGVNSYNEQFF | TGCAGTGGATCCGGCGTTAACTCCTACAATGAGCAGTTCTTC
- | TRBJ2-5 | few | TRBV4-1 | CASSQDEGLVRETQYF | TGCGCCAGCAGCCAAGATGAGGGTTTGGTCCGAGAGACCCAGTACTTC
- | TRBJ2-7 | - | TRBV7-3 | CASSPAPGAGEQYF | TGTGCCAGCAGCCCCGCTCCGGGGGCCGGCGAGCAGTACTTC
TRBD2 | TRBJ2-5 | - | TRBV5-1 | CASTYGDSGDQYF | TGCGCCAGCACCTACGGTGATAGCGGGGACCAGTACTTC
TRBD2 | TRBJ2-1 | - | TRBV7-9 | CASSYPPSGSEQFF | TGTGCCAGCAGCTATCCACCTAGCGGGAGTGAGCAGTTCTTC
TRBD1 | TRBJ1-1 | - | TRBV4-2 | CASSQLPPGQGSTEAFF | TGTGCCAGCAGCCAACTCCCACCGGGACAGGGAAGCACTGAAGCTTTCTTT
- | TRBJ2-3 | - | TRBV10-3 | CAISEGKSTDTQYF | TGTGCCATCAGTGAGGGGAAAAGCACAGATACGCAGTATTTT
TRBD1 | TRBJ2-5 | once | TRBV12-3/TRBV12-4 | CASSPTRGGASGTQYF | TGTGCCAGCAGCCCCACACGAGGGGGCGCGAGTGGGACCCAGTACTTC
TRBD2 | TRBJ2-7 | few | TRBV7-2 | CASSLGLAGPIYEQYF | TGTGCCAGCAGCTTAGGACTAGCGGGACCGATATACGAGCAGTACTTC
TRBD1 | TRBJ1-2 | - | TRBV3-1 | CASSQDLILGDPGTGVMGYGYTF | TGTGCCAGCAGCCAAGACCTGATCTTAGGAGACCCAGGGACAGGGGTTATGGGCTATGGCTACACCTTC
TRBD1 | TRBJ1-2 | - | TRBV27 | CASRGQGVPKTYDYTF | TGTGCCAGCAGAGGACAGGGGGTCCCTAAAACCTATGACTACACCTTC
TRBD1 | TRBJ2-1 | few | TRBV29-1 | CSVRSQGDEQFF | TGCAGCGTGCGGTCCCAGGGGGATGAGCAGTTCTTC